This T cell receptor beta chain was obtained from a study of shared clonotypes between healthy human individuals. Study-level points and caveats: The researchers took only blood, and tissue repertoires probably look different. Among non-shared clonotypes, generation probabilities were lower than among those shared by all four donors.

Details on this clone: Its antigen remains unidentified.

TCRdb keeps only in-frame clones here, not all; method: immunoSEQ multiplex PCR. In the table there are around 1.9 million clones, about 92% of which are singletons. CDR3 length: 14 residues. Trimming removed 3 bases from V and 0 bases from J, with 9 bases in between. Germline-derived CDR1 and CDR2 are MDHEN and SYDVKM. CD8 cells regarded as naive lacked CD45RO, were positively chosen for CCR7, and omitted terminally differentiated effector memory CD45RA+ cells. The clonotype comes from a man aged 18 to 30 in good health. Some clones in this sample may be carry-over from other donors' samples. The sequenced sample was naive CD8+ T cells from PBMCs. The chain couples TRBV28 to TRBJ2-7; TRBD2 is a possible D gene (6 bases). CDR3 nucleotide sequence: TGTGCCAGCAGTTTGCGGGAAAGCTCCTACGAGCAGTACTTC. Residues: CASSLRESSYEQYF.